A selection of T cell receptor beta chains follows, all from one sample in a study of shared clonotypes between healthy human individuals. Repertoires were generated with immunoSEQ multiplex PCR, while TCRdb's copy carries only in-frame clones and drops some. This table holds roughly 2.2 million clones, 85% to 95% found once. The specimen sequenced was naive CD4+ T cells from PBMCs. The receptors derive from a man aged 18 to 29 in good health. Some clones in this sample may be carry-over from other donors' samples. Both conserved end residues are part of each CDR3. The size entry is marked missing in some rows and otherwise reads once, few, many or a size class.

TRBV2 . CASSDWGSGYTF
TRBV2 . CASSGGLTPGYEQYF
TRBV11-2 . CASSPDGGLTLSGNTIYF
TRBV18 . CASSQNKGGQAAYGYTF
TRBV7-6 . CASSLAEGSRTYEQYF
TRBV29-1 . CSVAKTRGAGNTIYF
TRBV15 . CATSRFGQDEQYF
TRBV28 . CASSLILAGGDTQYF
TRBV6-1 . CASRLGQGGSYEQYF
TRBV28 once CASSLSSRTARGTEAFF
TRBV19 . CASSSFGTYEQYF
TRBV11-2 . CASSPLETQYF
TRBV10-3 once CAISEGPGTGLYEQYF
TRBV5-1 . CASIPSPGNSYNEQFF
TRBV11-1 . CASSLQGYEQYF
TRBV20-1 . CSAPSGSEQYF
TRBV7-2 . CASSLAGLAVPYNEQFF
TRBV6-1 . CASSVITGPRNTDTQYF
TRBV2 . CASELAGGRGAKETQYF
TRBV28 . CASSFEVYGYTF
TRBV10-3 . CATATEGYEQYF
TRBV5-4 . CASSSEGLQETQYF
TRBV7-9 . CASSVGLAGSGGGQYF
TRBV5-1 once CASSLWEGSGNTIYF
TRBV7-3 . CASSFSAAPPQYF